Below, 9 T cell receptor beta chains from the same sample are listed, as sequenced in a study of T cell repertoires in cytomegalovirus infection. No antigen is known for these receptors. TCRdb called the reads again in MiXCR, with one record for every CDR3 protein. Seen here are a few hundred thousand distinct CDR3 sequences, just under 40% observed once, and the top ten hold about half. The sample in question was cultured PBMCs, obtained from culture after CMV antigen stimulation. These receptors all come from a human donor in good health (CMV status not recorded). Some clones in this sample may be carry-over from other donors' samples.

A single count supports this clonotype. This rearrangement joins TRBV27 to TRBJ2-3; 7 positions agree with TRBD1. Germline trimming cut 5 bases from V and 3 bases from J; bases unmatched to any gene: 11. CDR3 length: 16 residues. The germline gives CDR1 MNHEY, CDR2 SMNVEV (reference sequence). CDR3 sequence reads: CASSPRQGWGTDTQYF. The CDR3 DNA reads TGTGCCAGCAGTCCGAGACAGGGCTGGGGGACAGATACGCAGTATTTT.

The gene calls are TRBV6-2 or TRBV6-3 and TRBJ2-2; D is uncertain. The V end lost 7 bases, the J end lost 0 bases, and 9 bases lay between the germline ends. CDR1 MNHEY and CDR2 SVGEGT come from the germline V gene. CDR3 length: 14 amino acids. CDR3 region: CASNPRTNTGELFF. CDR3 sequence (DNA): TGTGCCAGCAACCCCCGAACGAACACCGGGGAGCTGTTTTTT.

The chain uses TRBV11-2 and TRBJ1-3; D gene ambiguous. The V gene's germline CDR1 is SGHAT and CDR2 FQNNGV. The CDR3 has 17 residues. The V end was cut by 7 bases, the J end by 5 bases, with 24 bases between. CDR3 nucleotides: TGTGCCAGCAAGCTACAACCGCCGGGTCTCAAGAGAAACACCATATATTTT. Translated: CASKLQPPGLKRNTIYF.

This clonotype has just a few counts. This chain uses TRBV7-6 with TRBJ2-6; D remains ambiguous. Germline CDR1 SGHVS, CDR2 FNYEAQ. V was trimmed by 5 bases and J by 0 bases, leaving 14 bases between them. The CDR3 spans 17 residues. The CDR3 loop is CASSRLVQLSGANVLTF. The CDR3 DNA reads TGTGCCAGCAGCCGCCTCGTACAGCTCTCTGGGGCCAACGTCCTGACTTTC.

The chain has TRBV27 and TRBJ1-2; 10 positions match TRBD1. The length of the CDR3 is 17 residues. From germline, CDR1 is MNHEY and CDR2 SMNVEV (reference sequence). V dropped 2 bases and J dropped 8; count of bases not matched to a gene: 14. For the CDR3, the DNA is TGTGCCAGCAGTTTACTTCCCCCGGCGGGACAGGGGATCGGCTACACCTTC. The encoded protein is CASSLLPPAGQGIGYTF.

The chain is built from TRBV7-2 and TRBJ2-7; D is uncertain. The germline CDR1 and CDR2 sequences are SGHTA and FQGNSA. This CDR3 is built from 12 residues. V gave up 5 bases and J gave up 5 bases, with 10 bases separating them. CDR3 DNA: TGTGCCAGCAGCGGGAACAGTAACGAGCAGTACTTC. Amino acid sequence: CASSGNSNEQYF.

The chain recombines TRBV4-3 with TRBJ1-3; the match to TRBD1 covers 10 bases. The CDR3 runs 15 residues. V shed 1 base, J shed 9 bases, and the junction held 6 bases outside the gene matches. From germline, CDR1 is LGHNA and CDR2 YSLEER. Here the CDR3 reads CASSQVPGQGSTIYF. The CDR3 bases are TGCGCCAGCAGCCAAGTACCGGGACAGGGGAGCACCATATATTTT.

J is TRBJ1-4 and V is TRBV12-3 or TRBV12-4; possibly TRBD1 for D (5 bases). With 3 bases removed from V and 5 bases from J, the gap between germline ends came to 13 bases. This CDR3 is built from 15 residues. The CDR3 is CASSFDQGTNEKLFF. In nucleotides, the CDR3 is TGTGCCAGCAGTTTTGATCAGGGTACAAATGAAAAACTGTTTTTT.

This CDR3 is CASSSTSGSEVGQFF. The CDR3 DNA sequence: TGTGCCAGCAGCTCGACTAGCGGGAGTGAAGTCGGGCAGTTCTTC. This chain connects TRBV11-3 to TRBJ2-1; 12 bases map to TRBD2. V gave up 4 bases and J gave up 12 bases; unmatched junction bases: 10. Germline CDR1 reads SGHNT; CDR2 reads YENEEA. The CDR3 contains 15 residues.